Below, 32 T cell receptor beta chains from the same sample are listed, as sequenced in a study of blood T cell repertoires in COVID-19. Here immunoSEQ multiplex PCR was the method, and the copy in TCRdb shows in-frame clones only, minus some. Here the sample spans 120,000 to 150,000 clones, approximately 89% being singletons. Sample: peripheral blood. These TCRs come from a human donor in a cohort sampled during active COVID-19.

The gene calls are TRBV6-1 and TRBJ2-5; TRBD2 agrees at 9 bases. CDR1 is MNHNS and CDR2 is SASEGT in the germline V gene. The trim removed 2 bases at V and 4 bases at J, leaving 8 bases unmatched. The CDR3 runs 16 residues. The CDR3 DNA reads TGTGCCAGCAGTGAAAGTTCGGCGGGGGGGGCAGAGACCCAGTACTTC. It translates to CASSESSAGGAETQYF.

This chain uses TRBV30 with TRBJ2-5; TRBD1 aligns across 8 bases. This CDR3 comprises 15 residues. With 2 bases clipped from V and 5 bases from J, the junction kept 10 bases outside the gene matches. Germline loops: CDR1 GTSNPN, CDR2 SVGIG (reference sequence). The CDR3 is CAWSTGDRQTETQYF. The CDR3, as DNA: TGTGCCTGGAGTACAGGGGACAGGCAAACGGAGACCCAGTACTTC.

The V gene is TRBV4-2, the J gene TRBJ1-6, with D unclear. Germline lookup yields CDR1 LGHNA and CDR2 YNFKEQ. V gave up 0 bases and J gave up 9 bases, with 15 bases separating them. The CDR3 is 16 residues long. CDR3 residues: CASSQEPSGRRSPLHF. The CDR3 DNA sequence: TGTGCCAGCAGCCAAGAGCCCTCCGGCAGGCGTTCACCCCTCCACTTT.

The J gene is TRBJ2-2, the V gene TRBV4-1; 10 positions match TRBD2. Unmatched junction bases numbered 5, after V lost 5 bases and J lost 8 bases. Germline loops: CDR1 MGHRA, CDR2 YSYEKL. The CDR3 covers 14 residues. The CDR3 bases are TGCGCCAGCAGCAAAGGACTAGCGGCTGGGGAGCTGTTTTTT. It translates to CASSKGLAAGELFF.

The chain combines TRBV6-1 with TRBJ1-5; 7 bases fit TRBD1. Germline-derived CDR1 and CDR2 are MNHNS and SASEGT. The trim removed 1 base at V and 9 bases at J, leaving 6 bases unmatched. This CDR3 comprises 14 residues. As DNA, the CDR3 is TGTGCCAGCAGTGAAGTGGGACAGTCTTTGCCCCAGCATTTT. Its translation is CASSEVGQSLPQHF.

Only one count was recorded for this clone. This sequence joins TRBV27 and TRBJ2-2; 8 bases map to TRBD1. With 6 bases clipped from V and 2 bases from J, the junction kept 5 bases outside the gene matches. The CDR3 runs 15 residues. From germline, CDR1 is MNHEY and CDR2 SMNVEV (reference sequence). The CDR3 DNA follows: TGTGCCAGCAGATTGGGACAGGCTAACACCGGGGAGCTGTTTTTT. Protein sequence: CASRLGQANTGELFF.

This chain uses TRBV7-8 with TRBJ2-7; possible D gene TRBD1, 7 bases. Trimming took 4 bases from V and 5 from J, leaving 15 bases between them. Per the germline V gene, CDR1 is SGHVS and CDR2 is FQNEAQ. The CDR3 consists of 14 residues. CDR3 DNA sequence: TGTGCCAGCAGCTACGAAGGAGGGGGCCACGAGCAGTACTTC. This sequence encodes CASSYEGGGHEQYF.

This clone appeared once. The V and J genes are TRBV7-3 and TRBJ2-3; the D gene is possibly TRBD2 (6 bases). Germline V gene sequence: CDR1 SGHTA, CDR2 FQGTGA. The germline V and J ends were trimmed by 4 bases and 5 bases, with 13 bases remaining between them. CDR3 length: 14 amino acids. The CDR3: CASSYRDFRDTQYF. CDR3 bases: TGTGCCAGCAGCTATCGGGACTTCAGAGATACGCAGTATTTT.

As for this clone: At one end, the junction sequence differs from germline, possibly due to a read error. The chain recombines TRBV7-7 with TRBJ1-1; TRBD1 might be the D (6 bases). Germline values: CDR1 SSHAT, CDR2 FNYEAQ (reference sequence). The CDR3 contains 15 residues. CDR3 coding DNA: TGTGCTAGCATCACCACACAGGGCCCGAACACTGAAGCTTTCTTT. It yields the protein CASITTQGPNTEAFF.

V usage is TRBV19 and J usage is TRBJ2-3; the match to TRBD2 covers 10 bases. Germline lookup yields CDR1 LNHDA and CDR2 SQIVND (reference sequence). CDR3 length equals 17 residues. Germline trimming cut 2 bases from V and 6 bases from J; bases unmatched to any gene: 11. The DNA for the CDR3 is TGTGCCAGTAGTATAAGAGGGCTAGCGGGGGCTGCCGATACGCAGTATTTT. This gives the protein CASSIRGLAGAADTQYF.

The V gene is TRBV5-4, the J gene TRBJ2-3; TRBD1 agrees at 11 bases. V shed 4 bases, J shed 4 bases, and the junction held 8 bases outside the gene matches. Germline V lookup: CDR1 SGHNT, CDR2 YYREEE (reference sequence). The CDR3 is made up of 16 amino acids. Here the CDR3 reads CASSALGQGAADTQYF. Written as DNA, the CDR3 is TGTGCCAGCAGCGCACTAGGACAGGGGGCAGCAGATACGCAGTATTTT.

The chain combines TRBV4-1 with TRBJ1-4; 8 nucleotides agree with TRBD1. The length of the CDR3 is 14 residues. V lost 2 bases, J lost 5 bases, and 1 base stayed unmatched. Germline V CDR1 and CDR2: MGHRA, YSYEKL. CDR3 loop: CASSQPGGNEKLFF. CDR3 nucleotides: TGCGCCAGCAGCCAACCAGGGGGCAATGAAAAACTGTTTTTT.

This clone was detected once. The gene calls are TRBV15 and TRBJ2-7; D perhaps matches TRBD1 (5 bases). Germline V lookup: CDR1 LNHNV, CDR2 YYDKDF (reference sequence). Trimming removed 6 bases from V and 2 bases from J, with 17 bases in between. The CDR3 is made up of 15 amino acids. In nucleotides, the CDR3 is TGTGCCACCAGGTCTACAACAGGCCCCACCTACGAGCAGTACTTC. Translated: CATRSTTGPTYEQYF.

In regard to this clone: The same CDR3 arises from other DNA sequences in this sample as well. V and J are TRBV5-4 and TRBJ2-3, with D possibly TRBD1 on 6 matching bases. Between the trimmed V and J ends, which lost 4 bases and 6 bases, there was a span of 12 bases. Germline lookup yields CDR1 SGHNT and CDR2 YYREEE (reference sequence). There are 13 residues in the CDR3. The CDR3 loop reads CASSRTGTDTQYF. The CDR3 DNA follows: TGTGCCAGCAGCCGAACAGGGACCGATACGCAGTATTTT.

The J gene is TRBJ2-3, the V gene TRBV5-6, with TRBD2 identical over 10 bases. Germline CDR1 is SGHDT and CDR2 is YYEEEE. The CDR3 sequence is 15 residues long. With V trimmed by 5 bases and J by 2 bases, 5 bases remained unmatched. The CDR3 DNA follows: TGTGCCAGCAGTCGGACTAGCGGTTCCACAGATACGCAGTATTTT. Translating gives CASSRTSGSTDTQYF.

This clone has only one observation. The chain recombines TRBV4-3 with TRBJ2-3; 9 nucleotides line up with TRBD2. This CDR3 region has 17 residues. The germline gives CDR1 LGHNA, CDR2 YSLEER. Trimming at V came to 0 bases and at J to 5 bases, leaving 9 bases not matched to a gene. The CDR3 nucleotides are TGCGCCAGCAGCCAAGATCAATGGCGGGGGGGCGAAGATACGCAGTATTTT. It specifies CASSQDQWRGGEDTQYF.

This chain joins TRBV5-4 and TRBJ2-2; D not resolved. The V end was cut by 0 bases, the J end by 2 bases, with 8 bases between. The CDR3 covers 15 residues. Germline V CDR1 and CDR2: SGHNT, YYREEE (reference sequence). The CDR3 loop is CASSLAQPNTGELFF. DNA of the CDR3: TGTGCCAGCAGCTTGGCACAACCCAACACCGGGGAGCTGTTTTTT.

The rearrangement links TRBV2 to TRBJ1-2, with 9 positions matching TRBD1. This CDR3 is built from 15 residues. Unmatched junction bases numbered 4, after V lost 3 bases and J lost 2 bases. Germline-derived CDR1 and CDR2 are SNHLY and FYNNEI. The CDR3 sequence: CASSDGQGYNYGYTF. The DNA of the CDR3 is TGTGCCAGCAGTGATGGACAGGGGTACAACTATGGCTACACCTTC.

This chain uses TRBV5-8 with TRBJ2-2; 8 bases are a match to TRBD1. Looked up from germline, CDR1 is SGHTS and CDR2 is YDEGEE. The CDR3 has 18 amino acids. J lost 7 bases, V lost 3 bases, and 17 bases had no gene match. Here the CDR3 reads CASSWEAGTGVLIGELFF. The CDR3 DNA follows: TGTGCCAGCAGCTGGGAGGCCGGGACAGGTGTTTTGATCGGGGAGCTGTTTTTT.

The chain is built from TRBV9 and TRBJ2-1, with D tentatively TRBD2 (5 bases). The germline CDR1 and CDR2 sequences are SGDLS and YYNGEE. Trimming left V 1 base short and J 6 bases short, with 8 bases between. This CDR3 is built from 13 residues. Written as DNA, the CDR3 is TGTGCCAGCAGCGTACGGGGTGGCAATGAGCAGTTCTTC. It translates to CASSVRGGNEQFF.

The genes are TRBV5-5 and TRBJ1-6; D call uncertain. The CDR3 runs to 14 residues. V was trimmed by 0 bases and J by 6 bases, leaving 7 bases between them. Germline assignment: CDR1 SGHKS and CDR2 YYEKEE (reference sequence). The CDR3 DNA sequence: TGTGCCAGCAGCTTGGGACTGCTTAATTCACCCCTCCACTTT. This encodes CASSLGLLNSPLHF.

J is TRBJ1-4 and V is TRBV12-2. TRBV12-2 is an annotated pseudogene. The CDR3 covers 16 residues. The CDR3 loop is CASRLGHSATNEKLFF. CDR3 nucleotide sequence: TGTGCAAGTCGCTTAGGACATAGCGCAACTAATGAAAAACTGTTTTTT.

This rearrangement joins TRBV19 to TRBJ2-5; the match to TRBD2 covers 10 bases. This CDR3 contains 17 residues. CDR1 and CDR2 from the germline V gene are LNHDA and SQIVND (reference sequence). The V and J ends lost 1 base and 0 bases, in that order; junction bases with no gene match: 5. Written as DNA, the CDR3 is TGTGCCAGTAGTATAGGGATTAGCGGGGGGTACCAAGAGACCCAGTACTTC. It codes for CASSIGISGGYQETQYF.

The rearrangement joins TRBV4-1 to TRBJ2-2; TRBD2 agrees at 10 bases. This CDR3 has 19 residues. CDR1 MGHRA and CDR2 YSYEKL come from the germline V gene. V lost 0 bases, J lost 9 bases, and 16 bases stayed unmatched. The CDR3 loop reads CASSQERLAGARLRRELFF. Here the CDR3 DNA reads TGCGCCAGCAGCCAAGAACGGCTAGCGGGGGCCCGCCTTAGGCGGGAGCTGTTTTTT.

The J gene is TRBJ1-1, the V gene TRBV7-3, with TRBD1 matching 9 bases. CDR1 and CDR2 from the germline V gene are SGHTA and FQGTGA. Trimming at V came to 5 bases and at J to 3 bases, leaving 7 bases not matched to a gene. The CDR3 runs 15 residues. The CDR3 loop is CASSPGQGMDTEAFF. CDR3 sequence (DNA): TGTGCCAGCAGCCCAGGACAGGGGATGGACACTGAAGCTTTCTTT.

This clone was seen a single time. The chain employs TRBV6-6 and TRBJ2-3; D is ambiguous. Deletions cut 2 bases from V and 2 bases from J, with 11 bases between. This CDR3 region has 15 residues. Germline CDR1 and CDR2: MNHNY and SVGAGI (reference sequence). The CDR3 DNA is TGTGCCAGCAGTTACGGGCTGAAGGACACAGATACGCAGTATTTT. This encodes CASSYGLKDTDTQYF.

This clone has only one observation. V gene TRBV20-1 combines with J gene TRBJ1-1; D perhaps matches TRBD1 (5 bases). The CDR3 is made up of 10 amino acids. Deletions cut 4 bases from V and 10 bases from J, with 10 bases between. Germline CDR1 DFQATT, CDR2 SNEGSKA (reference sequence). The CDR3 region is CSATSQGAFF. CDR3 bases: TGCAGTGCTACGAGCCAGGGAGCTTTCTTT.

The chain carries TRBV30 and TRBJ2-2, with 8 bases lining up with TRBD1. Germline V gives CDR1 GTSNPN, CDR2 SVGIG (reference sequence). The CDR3 sequence is 14 residues long. V lost 7 bases to trimming and J lost 2 bases; unmatched junction nucleotides: 6. CDR3 protein: CASTDRDNTGELFF. In nucleotides, the CDR3 is TGTGCCTCCACGGACAGGGACAACACCGGGGAGCTGTTTTTT.

CDR3 residues: CASSPTGTFYEQYF. CDR3 DNA sequence: TGCGCCAGCAGCCCGACAGGGACTTTCTACGAGCAGTACTTC. The chain combines TRBV5-1 with TRBJ2-7, with D possibly matching TRBD1 (7 bases). This CDR3 is built from 14 residues. Germline values: CDR1 SGHRS, CDR2 YFSETQ. The V gene lost 4 bases and the J gene lost 3 bases, with 14 bases spanning the gap.

This chain connects TRBV10-3 to TRBJ2-3; 7 nucleotides match TRBD2. This CDR3 contains 17 residues. Germline CDR1 reads ENHRY; CDR2 reads SYGVKD. J lost 0 bases, V lost 4 bases, and 10 bases had no gene match. CDR3 loop: CAISGKGGGPSTDTQYF. CDR3 nucleotides: TGTGCCATCAGTGGAAAGGGCGGGGGACCTAGCACAGATACGCAGTATTTT.

DNA for the CDR3: TGTGCCAGCAGTGGGGGGGACAGATATCAGCCCCAGCATTTT. Translation gives CASSGGDRYQPQHF. The chain uses TRBV2 and TRBJ1-5, with 7 bases aligning to TRBD1. V lost 4 bases to trimming and J lost 5 bases; unmatched junction nucleotides: 5. The CDR3 runs 14 residues. Per the germline V gene, CDR1 is SNHLY and CDR2 is FYNNEI.

The chain couples TRBV5-1 to TRBJ2-1; TRBD1 matches 10 bases. Germline trimming cut 0 bases from V and 1 base from J; bases unmatched to any gene: 7. This CDR3 region has 18 residues. The germline CDR1 and CDR2 sequences are SGHRS and YFSETQ. The CDR3 region has the DNA TGCGCCAGCAGCTTGGGCCCGGGACAGGGGTTATCCTACAATGAGCAGTTCTTC. It codes for CASSLGPGQGLSYNEQFF.